Sequencing of this TCR beta chain was carried out in a study of T cells after yellow fever vaccination. Study results and limitations: The secondary response showed a weaker magnitude and a faster peak, day 5 versus 15. The bulk population could contribute abundant contaminating clonotypes to FACS-sorted repertoires.

This clonotype was detected ten times or more. Antigen specificity is unknown. Germline V gene sequence: CDR1 SNHLY, CDR2 FYNNEI. With 1 base clipped from V and 6 bases from J, the junction kept 5 bases outside the gene matches. The CDR3 sequence is 15 residues long. It was through 5'RACE template switching that TCR cDNA was made, with a universal primer site and UMIs added. TCRdb reprocessed the 5' RACE reads with MiXCR, giving one entry per CDR3 protein. Found here are roughly 340,000 distinct CDR3 sequences, 3.5% to 4.5% of them singletons; the top ten hold 20% to 25%. This material consisted of PBMCs, taken 5 days after the yellow fever booster vaccination. The sequence derives from a man younger than 35 who received the YFV17D yellow fever vaccine. This chain joins TRBV2 and TRBJ1-4; 7 nucleotides agree with TRBD1. The CDR3 region is CASSEGDRDYEKLFF. The CDR3 coding sequence is TGTGCCAGCAGTGAAGGGGACAGAGACTATGAAAAACTGTTTTTT.